These T cell receptor beta chains were read from a single sample in a study of blood T cells in healthy people across ages. TCRdb called the 5' RACE reads again in MiXCR, with one record for every CDR3 protein. Of around 750,000 distinct CDR3 sequences detected, 53% appear once; the ten largest clones hold about two fifths. The sequenced sample was blood. The origin of the receptors is a man of 80 years or more in good health. Each CDR3 is given with its conserved first and last residue. A D gene is named only where the DNA matches it firmly. Rows may omit the clone size; those that give it use once, few, many or a size class.

J gene	clone size	D gene	V gene	CDR3 protein	CDR3 DNA
TRBJ1-5	.	.	TRBV20-1	CSAQPGRLQPQHF	TGCAGTGCCCAACCGGGGCGGCTTCAGCCCCAGCATTTT
TRBJ2-3	.	.	TRBV6-2/TRBV6-3	CASSYRQGSGHRYAYF	TGTGCCAGCAGTTACCGTCAGGGCAGTGGGCACAGATACGCGTATTTT
TRBJ2-1	few	TRBD1	TRBV7-9	CASSQGTGGNEQFF	TGTGCCAGCAGCCAAGGGACAGGGGGCAATGAGCAGTTCTTC
TRBJ2-7	.	TRBD2	TRBV6-6	CASRSLAGGYEQYF	TGTGCCAGCAGATCACTAGCGGGGGGGTACGAGCAGTACTTC
TRBJ1-1	.	.	TRBV29-1	CSVEYTAVRNTEAFF	TGCAGCGTTGAGTATACGGCAGTACGGAACACTGAAGCTTTCTTT
TRBJ1-2	few	.	TRBV4-2	CASSQAPGAVGYTF	TGTGCCAGCAGCCAAGCGCCGGGGGCGGTTGGCTACACCTTC
TRBJ2-1	.	TRBD1	TRBV7-9	CASSTRGQGALDEQFF	TGTGCCAGCAGCACGAGAGGACAGGGGGCATTGGATGAGCAGTTCTTC
TRBJ1-4	.	.	TRBV9	CASRGVGREKLFF	TGTGCCAGCAGGGGGGTCGGTCGGGAAAAACTGTTTTTT
TRBJ2-7	few	TRBD2	TRBV14	CASSQEEGLAEYQYF	TGTGCCAGCAGCCAAGAGGAGGGACTAGCGGAATATCAGTACTTC
TRBJ2-7	.	.	TRBV4-1	CASSQAFEEGQAYEQYF	TGCGCCAGCAGCCAAGCTTTTGAAGAGGGACAAGCCTACGAGCAGTACTTC
TRBJ1-1	.	.	TRBV5-1	CASSLTWGGDTEAFF	TGCGCCAGCAGCTTGACGTGGGGCGGTGACACTGAAGCTTTCTTT
TRBJ2-1	once	.	TRBV20-1	CSARDGRVNEQFF	TGCAGTGCTAGAGATGGTCGAGTCAATGAGCAGTTCTTC
TRBJ2-7	.	.	TRBV10-3	CAINSQGSSYEQYF	TGTGCCATCAATTCCCAGGGCAGCTCCTACGAGCAGTACTTC
TRBJ1-2	.	.	TRBV4-2	CASSQDAGSQNYGYTF	TGTGCCAGCAGCCAAGATGCGGGGTCTCAAAACTATGGCTACACCTTC
TRBJ2-7	few	.	TRBV29-1	CSVDGGTTYEQYF	TGCAGCGTTGACGGCGGGACGACCTACGAGCAGTACTTC
TRBJ2-7	.	TRBD1	TRBV25-1	CASTGLGQVSYEQYF	TGTGCCAGCACGGGATTGGGACAGGTCTCCTACGAGCAGTACTTC
TRBJ2-6	.	TRBD2	TRBV12-3/TRBV12-4	CASSLHLLAGSSGANVLTF	TGTGCCAGCAGTCTCCACTTACTAGCGGGGAGCTCTGGGGCCAACGTCCTGACTTTC
TRBJ1-6	.	.	TRBV28	CASRVARANSPPHF	TGTGCCAGCAGAGTAGCCAGGGCGAATTCACCCCCCCACTTT
TRBJ2-3	.	TRBD2	TRBV20-1	CSARDLASGRAGTDTQYF	TGCAGTGCTAGAGATCTGGCTAGCGGGAGGGCTGGAACAGATACGCAGTATTTT
TRBJ1-4	.	TRBD1	TRBV6-5	CASRPGQPNEKLFF	TGTGCCAGCAGGCCGGGACAGCCTAATGAAAAACTGTTTTTT
TRBJ2-1	.	.	TRBV6-6	CASSYRVSYEQFF	TGTGCCAGCAGTTACCGGGTTAGCTATGAGCAGTTCTTC
TRBJ2-5	.	.	TRBV2	CASRRGRETQYF	TGTGCCAGCAGGAGGGGTCGAGAGACCCAGTACTTC
TRBJ2-1	.	.	TRBV28	CASSLGGAAHEQFF	TGTGCCAGCAGTCTCGGAGGGGCAGCCCATGAGCAGTTCTTC
TRBJ2-3	.	.	TRBV5-6	CASSYGRSTDTQYF	TGTGCCAGCAGCTACGGGAGAAGCACAGATACGCAGTATTTT
TRBJ1-2	.	TRBD1	TRBV6-1	CASSSRDRGIYGYTF	TGTGCCAGCAGTTCCCGGGACAGGGGAATCTATGGCTACACCTTC
TRBJ1-2	.	TRBD1	TRBV5-1	CASSLYGQGADGYTF	TGCGCCAGCAGCTTATACGGACAGGGGGCGGATGGCTACACCTTC
TRBJ2-5	.	.	TRBV6-5	CASSYSGPTAETLYF	TGTGCCAGCAGTTACTCGGGCCCTACTGCGGAGACCCTGTACTTC
TRBJ1-1	.	.	TRBV29-1	CSVEGHREAFF	TGCAGCGTTGAAGGACACCGTGAAGCTTTCTTT
TRBJ2-7	.	.	TRBV6-6	CASRPPGVNYEQYF	TGTGCCAGCAGACCCCCGGGGGTAAACTACGAGCAGTACTTC
TRBJ2-7	.	.	TRBV29-1	CSVAGQNYEQYF	TGCAGCGTGGCGGGACAGAACTACGAGCAGTACTTC
TRBJ1-4	.	TRBD1	TRBV19	CASRWTGGLEKLFF	TGTGCCAGTAGGTGGACAGGGGGCCTCGAAAAACTGTTTTTT
TRBJ2-7	.	.	TRBV5-1	CASSGGSYNEQYF	TGCGCCAGCAGCGGGGGGTCCTACAATGAGCAGTACTTC
TRBJ2-5	few	.	TRBV29-1	CSAPGQFQETQYF	TGCAGCGCACCGGGACAATTCCAAGAGACCCAGTACTTC
TRBJ2-7	.	.	TRBV20-1	CSARDPTGYEQYF	TGCAGTGCTAGAGATCCCACGGGCTACGAGCAGTACTTC